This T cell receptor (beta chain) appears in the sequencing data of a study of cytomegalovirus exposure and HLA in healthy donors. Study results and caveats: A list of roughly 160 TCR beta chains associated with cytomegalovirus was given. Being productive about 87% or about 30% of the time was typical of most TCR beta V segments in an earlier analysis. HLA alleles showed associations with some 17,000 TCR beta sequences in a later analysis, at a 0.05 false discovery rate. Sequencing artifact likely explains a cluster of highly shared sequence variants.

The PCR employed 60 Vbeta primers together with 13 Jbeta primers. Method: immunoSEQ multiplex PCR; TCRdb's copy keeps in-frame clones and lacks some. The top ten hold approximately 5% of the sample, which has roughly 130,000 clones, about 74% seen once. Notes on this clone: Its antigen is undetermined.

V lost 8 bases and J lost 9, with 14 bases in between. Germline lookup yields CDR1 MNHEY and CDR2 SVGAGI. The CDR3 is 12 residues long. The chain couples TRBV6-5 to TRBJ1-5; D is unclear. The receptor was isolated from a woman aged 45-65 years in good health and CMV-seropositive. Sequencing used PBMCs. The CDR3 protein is CASAEGKGPQHF. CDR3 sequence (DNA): TGTGCCAGCGCGGAGGGTAAGGGGCCCCAGCATTTT.